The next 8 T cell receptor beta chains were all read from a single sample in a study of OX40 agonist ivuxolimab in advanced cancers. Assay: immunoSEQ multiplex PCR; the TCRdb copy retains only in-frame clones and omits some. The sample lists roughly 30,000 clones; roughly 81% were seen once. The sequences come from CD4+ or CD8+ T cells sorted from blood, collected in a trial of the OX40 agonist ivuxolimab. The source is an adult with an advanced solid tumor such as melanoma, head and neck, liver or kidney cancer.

The DNA of the CDR3 is TGCGCCAGCAGCCAAAGCGGGGGCCCGTTCACAGATACGCAGTATTTT. Residues: CASSQSGGPFTDTQYF. The chain links TRBV4-3 to TRBJ2-3; 8 bases agree with TRBD2. Germline V gene sequence: CDR1 LGHNA, CDR2 YSLEER. The CDR3 totals 16 residues. The V gene end was trimmed by 2 bases and the J gene end by 2 bases; junction bases not matched to a gene: 6.

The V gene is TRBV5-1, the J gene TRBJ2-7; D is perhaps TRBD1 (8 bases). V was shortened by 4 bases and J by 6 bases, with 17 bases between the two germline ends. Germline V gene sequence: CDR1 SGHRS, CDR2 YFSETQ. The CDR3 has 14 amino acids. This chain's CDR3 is CASSPQGGGIEQYF. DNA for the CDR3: TGCGCCAGCAGCCCACAGGGGGGGGGTATCGAGCAGTACTTC.

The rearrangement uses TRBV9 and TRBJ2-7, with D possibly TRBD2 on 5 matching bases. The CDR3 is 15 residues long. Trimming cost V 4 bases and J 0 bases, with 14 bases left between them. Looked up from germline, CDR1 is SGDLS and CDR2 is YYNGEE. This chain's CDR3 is CASSPSTGSSYEQYF. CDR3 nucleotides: TGTGCCAGCAGCCCGTCGACTGGGAGCTCCTACGAGCAGTACTTC.

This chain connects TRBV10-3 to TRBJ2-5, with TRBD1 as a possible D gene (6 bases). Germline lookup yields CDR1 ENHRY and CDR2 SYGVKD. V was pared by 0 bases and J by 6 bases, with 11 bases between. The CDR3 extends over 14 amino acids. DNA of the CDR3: TGTGCCATCAGTGAGTCGGGGCAGGGGAAGACCCAGTACTTC. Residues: CAISESGQGKTQYF.

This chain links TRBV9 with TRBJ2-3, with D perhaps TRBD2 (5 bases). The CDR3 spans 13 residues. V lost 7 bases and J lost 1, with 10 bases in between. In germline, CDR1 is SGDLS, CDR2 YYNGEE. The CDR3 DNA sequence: TGTGCCAGCCCCGGGATTCGCACAGATACGCAGTATTTT. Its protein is CASPGIRTDTQYF.

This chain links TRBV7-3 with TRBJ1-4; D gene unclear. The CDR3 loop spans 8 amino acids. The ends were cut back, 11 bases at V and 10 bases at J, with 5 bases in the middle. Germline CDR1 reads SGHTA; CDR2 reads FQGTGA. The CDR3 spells CASGKLFF. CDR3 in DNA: TGTGCCTCCGGAAAACTGTTTTTT.

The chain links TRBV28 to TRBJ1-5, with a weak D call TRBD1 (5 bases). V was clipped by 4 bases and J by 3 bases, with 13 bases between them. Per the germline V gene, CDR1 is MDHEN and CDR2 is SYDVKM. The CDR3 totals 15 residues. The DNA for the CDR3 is TGTGCCAGCAGTTCCTCGGTCGGGGCCAATCAGCCCCAGCATTTT. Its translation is CASSSSVGANQPQHF.

The CDR3 DNA follows: TGTGCCAGCAGCTTAGACGGACGAGCATACGAGCAGTACTTC. Its translation: CASSLDGRAYEQYF. V and J are TRBV7-2 and TRBJ2-7; D ambiguous. V was pared by 1 base and J by 4 bases, with 11 bases between. Germline CDR1 and CDR2: SGHTA and FQGNSA. The CDR3 runs 14 residues.